This TCR beta chain was profiled in a study of preoperative IRX-2 immunotherapy in early breast cancer. Assay used: immunoSEQ multiplex PCR; TCRdb lists only in-frame clones, some missing. The table has tens of thousands of clones, under 90% seen once. Regarding treatment: preoperative locoregional IRX-2 cytokine immunotherapy. Preoperative locoregional IRX-2 cytokine immunotherapy was tested in the phase Ib source study. The count of this clone is one. This CDR3 has 16 amino acids. With 6 bases removed from V and 7 bases from J, the gap between germline ends came to 19 bases. Germline V gene sequence: CDR1 MNHGY, CDR2 SAAAGT.

The chain employs TRBV6-8 and TRBJ1-6; no clear D. The source of this sequence is a human donor with breast cancer. The sample was gathered from a patient treated with IRX-2 immunotherapy. The CDR3 loop is CASSELTGRKNSPLHF. CDR3 nucleotides: TGTGCCAGCAGCGAACTGACCGGACGGAAAAATTCACCCCTCCACTTT.